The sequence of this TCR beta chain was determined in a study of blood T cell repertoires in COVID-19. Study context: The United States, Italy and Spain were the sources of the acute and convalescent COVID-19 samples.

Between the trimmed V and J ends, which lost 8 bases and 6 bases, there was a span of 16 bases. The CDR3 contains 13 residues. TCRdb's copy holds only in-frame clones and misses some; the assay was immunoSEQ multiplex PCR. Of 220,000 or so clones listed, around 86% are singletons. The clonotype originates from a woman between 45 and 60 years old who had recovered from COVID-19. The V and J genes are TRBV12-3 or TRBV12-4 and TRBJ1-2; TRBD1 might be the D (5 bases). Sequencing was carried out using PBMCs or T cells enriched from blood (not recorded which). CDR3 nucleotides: TGTGCCAGCGCCCGGTTCAGGGTGGATGGCTACACCTTC. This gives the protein CASARFRVDGYTF.